The 9 T cell receptor beta chains presented below share a single source sample, sequenced in a study of liver allograft versus peripheral blood T cells (dated by TCRdb to 2020 to 2021). Concerning the study at large: T cell receptor repertoires present within transplanted livers were compared with repertoires in the peripheral blood of liver transplant recipients.

Sequenced on an Illumina MiSeq. The public reads were quality trimmed at Q25 with fastp and then assembled into clones with MiXCR by TCRdb, keeping productive beta chains. Identical CDR3 protein sequences are pooled into one entry, listed with their most common genes and DNA. This sample has about 11,000 distinct CDR3 sequences in its table, and approximately 22% of those were observed once. 1.5% to 2% of the sample rests with the top ten. These TCRs come from a human patient who had a liver transplant. Following a transplant, some T lymphocytes may have been derived from the graft donor.

The chain is built from TRBV20-1 and TRBJ2-7, with 8 nucleotides matching TRBD2. V shed 0 bases, J shed 6 bases, and the junction held 10 bases outside the gene matches. The CDR3 length is 15 residues. The germline gives CDR1 DFQATT, CDR2 SNEGSKA (reference sequence). CDR3 sequence (DNA): TGCAGTGCTAGAGACCCCCTTAGCGGGGTTCTCGAGCAGTACTTC. Amino acid sequence: CSARDPLSGVLEQYF.

V and J are TRBV7-2 and TRBJ1-4; D possibly corresponds to TRBD1 (5 bases). From germline, CDR1 is SGHTA and CDR2 FQGNSA. The V end was cut by 5 bases, the J end by 2 bases, with 15 bases between. The CDR3 sequence is 16 residues long. In nucleotides, the CDR3 is TGTGCCAGCAGCAAATACATCGGGGGGACTAATGAAAAACTGTTTTTT. Its protein product is CASSKYIGGTNEKLFF.

This clonotype is judged medium-sized. The rearrangement uses TRBV28 and TRBJ1-6; D gene ambiguous. Trimming shortened V by 9 bases and J by 0 bases, and 9 bases separated the two germline ends. This CDR3 is built from 14 residues. Germline assignment: CDR1 MDHEN and CDR2 SYDVKM. CDR3 protein: CASAESSYNSPLHF. CDR3 DNA sequence: TGTGCCAGTGCGGAGAGCTCCTATAATTCACCCCTCCACTTT.

This clonotype showed up just a few times. The V and J genes are TRBV20-1 and TRBJ1-6; 9 nucleotides match TRBD1. Germline CDR1 is DFQATT and CDR2 is SNEGSKA (reference sequence). This CDR3 is 18 amino acids long. The J segment lost 12 bases and the V segment lost 0 bases, leaving 18 bases of the junction unmatched. Here the CDR3 reads CSARDSGQGEFYLRPLHF. CDR3 sequence (DNA): TGCAGTGCTAGAGATTCGGGACAGGGTGAATTTTATTTGCGACCCCTCCACTTT.

This clonotype occurred a few times. The chain joins TRBV28 to TRBJ2-7; no clear D gene. There are 12 residues in the CDR3. Germline assignment: CDR1 MDHEN and CDR2 SYDVKM. The V end lost 5 bases, the J end lost 3 bases, and 8 bases lay between the germline ends. The DNA for the CDR3 is TGTGCCAGCAGTCCACCTTTCTACGAGCAGTACTTC. Translation gives CASSPPFYEQYF.

This clonotype was observed a few times. The chain joins TRBV6-5 to TRBJ1-1; tentative D call: TRBD1 (5 bases). The CDR3 totals 15 residues. Germline CDR1 reads MNHEY; CDR2 reads SVGAGI. V was clipped by 4 bases and J by 1 base, with 13 bases between them. The CDR3 DNA is TGTGCCAGCAGTTCCTCGTATGGGGGGAACACTGAAGCTTTCTTT. It yields the protein CASSSSYGGNTEAFF.

This clonotype is judged medium-sized. V usage is TRBV10-3 and J usage is TRBJ2-2; 10 bases match TRBD1. V shed 0 bases and J 5 bases; nucleotides not matched to a gene: 3. This CDR3 spans 16 amino acids. CDR1 is ENHRY and CDR2 is SYGVKD in the germline V gene. The CDR3 here is CAISESRQGATGELFF. The CDR3 DNA reads as TGTGCCATCAGTGAGTCTAGACAGGGGGCTACCGGGGAGCTGTTTTTT.

The rearrangement joins TRBV6-1 to TRBJ2-1; 11 bases are a match to TRBD2. This CDR3 contains 16 residues. Looked up from germline, CDR1 is MNHNS and CDR2 is SASEGT. The V and J ends lost 6 bases and 4 bases, in that order; junction bases with no gene match: 8. The DNA of the CDR3 is TGTGCCAGCAGAGCAGCTAGCGGGAGGAGGTACAATGAGCAGTTCTTC. Protein product: CASRAASGRRYNEQFF.

The chain has TRBV7-2 and TRBJ1-5; D is undetermined. V lost 5 bases and J 1 base, leaving 9 bases between the germline ends. The CDR3 extends over 14 amino acids. The germline CDR1 and CDR2 sequences are SGHTA and FQGNSA. Written as DNA, the CDR3 is TGTGCCAGCAGCCTGGTGCAGAGCAATCAGCCCCAGCATTTT. It is translated as CASSLVQSNQPQHF.